These 23 T cell receptor beta chains came from one sample sequenced in a study of blood T cells in healthy people across ages. A J-beta primer mix and a sample-barcoded 5' primer were used in a second PCR of about 7 to 12 cycles. TCRdb reprocessed the 5' RACE reads via MiXCR and lists one record per CDR3 protein. Of 750,000 to 950,000 distinct CDR3 sequences in the sample, about 53% were seen once. The specimen was blood. The receptor set was obtained from a man aged 80 or over in good health.

Concerning this clonotype: One junction end disagrees with the germline gene, perhaps due to a read error. The gene calls are TRBV9 and TRBJ2-7, with 12 bases that match TRBD1. CDR1 is SGDLS, CDR2 YYNGEE, per germline. This CDR3 is 15 amino acids long. The CDR3, as DNA: TGTGCCAGCAGCCGGGGACAGGGGGCGTTCTACGGGCAGTACTTC. This sequence encodes CASSRGQGAFYGQYF.

This clonotype was observed a handful of times. The J gene is TRBJ2-7, the V gene TRBV4-1; the D gene is possibly TRBD2 (5 bases). This CDR3 is 17 amino acids long. Germline CDR1 MGHRA, CDR2 YSYEKL. The V end was cut by 1 base, the J end by 5 bases, with 21 bases between. The CDR3 DNA reads as TGCGCCAGCAGCCAAGCTTTTGGAGCCTCCCCCGGGGACGAGCAGTACTTC. Protein product: CASSQAFGASPGDEQYF.

This chain joins TRBV6-5 and TRBJ1-4; D possibly corresponds to TRBD1 (5 bases). Germline CDR1 reads MNHEY; CDR2 reads SVGAGI. V was clipped by 0 bases and J by 7 bases, with 15 bases between them. CDR3 length equals 16 residues. CDR3 in amino acids: CASSYSWARVAEKLFF. In DNA form, the CDR3 reads TGTGCCAGCAGTTACTCGTGGGCCAGGGTGGCTGAAAAACTGTTTTTT.

The chain couples TRBV20-1 to TRBJ2-7; D possibly corresponds to TRBD2 (6 bases). Per the germline V gene, CDR1 is DFQATT and CDR2 is SNEGSKA (reference sequence). The V end was cut by 1 base, the J end by 7 bases, with 17 bases between. This CDR3 has 14 amino acids. The CDR3 spells CSARVNGGNNEQYF. In DNA, the CDR3 is TGCAGTGCTAGAGTTAATGGGGGGAACAATGAGCAGTACTTC.

This clonotype was seen only once. This may arise from a read error, as a much more abundant clone is one base away. The chain combines TRBV7-2 with TRBJ2-7, with 8 bases that match TRBD1. The CDR3 totals 15 residues. Germline CDR1 reads SGHTA; CDR2 reads FQGNSA. The junction had 10 bases not matched to a gene; V was cut back by 6 bases and J by 3 bases. The CDR3 protein is CASSTRPGGNYEQYF. The CDR3, as DNA: TGTGCCAGCAGTACTCGACCAGGGGGCAACTACGAGCAGTACTTC. Together with reference TRBV7-2 and TRBJ2-7, the CDR3 gives the full variable domain: GAGVSQSPSNKVTEKGKDVELRCDPISGHTALYWYRQSLGQGLEFLIYFQGNSAPDKSGLPSDRFSAERTGGSVSTLTIQRTQQEDSAVYLCASSTRPGGNYEQYFGPGTRLTVT.

The chain carries TRBV2 and TRBJ1-5; D may be TRBD1 (6 bases). The CDR3 spans 13 residues. The V gene lost 5 bases and the J gene lost 7 bases, with 12 bases spanning the gap. Germline values: CDR1 SNHLY, CDR2 FYNNEI. CDR3 sequence: CASSLGAGQPQHF. The CDR3, as DNA: TGTGCCAGCAGTCTGGGGGCAGGGCAGCCCCAGCATTTT.

This clonotype was detected only a few times. J is TRBJ2-7 and V is TRBV20-1; 9 bases are shared with TRBD1. V trimming: 6 bases; J trimming: 2 bases; junction bases outside the gene matches: 8. This CDR3 spans 14 amino acids. The germline gives CDR1 DFQATT, CDR2 SNEGSKA (reference sequence). The CDR3: CSADMDRGTYEQYF. DNA of the CDR3: TGCAGTGCCGATATGGACAGGGGCACCTACGAGCAGTACTTC.

The chain links TRBV12-3 or TRBV12-4 to TRBJ2-1, with 9 bases aligning to TRBD1. The CDR3 length is 11 residues. With V trimmed by 5 bases and J by 15 bases, 5 bases remained unmatched. The CDR3, as DNA: TGTGCCAGCAGTCGTCCGGGACAGGGGTTCTTC. It specifies CASSRPGQGFF.

The chain links TRBV5-1 to TRBJ2-1; TRBD1 is a possible D gene (6 bases). V was pared by 4 bases and J by 2 bases, with 13 bases between. The CDR3 totals 15 residues. Germline V gives CDR1 SGHRS, CDR2 YFSETQ. The chain's CDR3 is CASSRPGDTYNEQFF. The CDR3 region has the DNA TGCGCCAGCAGCCGCCCCGGGGACACCTACAATGAGCAGTTCTTC. Full variable domain (outside the CDR3, taken from reference TRBV5-1 and TRBJ2-1): KAGVTQTPRYLIKTRGQQVTLSCSPISGHRSVSWYQQTPGQGLQFLFEYFSETQRNKGNFPGRFSGRQFSNSRSEMNVSTLELGDSALYLCASSRPGDTYNEQFFGPGTRLTVL.

This rearrangement joins TRBV7-8 to TRBJ2-1; D is unresolved. The germline CDR1 and CDR2 sequences are SGHVS and FQNEAQ. The CDR3 extends over 19 amino acids. Trimming pared 4 bases from V and 0 bases from J, leaving 22 bases between. DNA of the CDR3: TGTGCCAGCAGCTCCGCCGGAAAAGGACGTCTATACTCCTACAATGAGCAGTTCTTC. This encodes CASSSAGKGRLYSYNEQFF.

This clonotype was counted a few times. The V gene is TRBV5-1, the J gene TRBJ2-7; TRBD2 might be the D (5 bases). Germline V gene data show CDR1 as SGHRS and CDR2 as YFSETQ. CDR3 length: 13 residues. Trimming stripped 5 bases from V and 0 bases from J, with 9 bases between. The CDR3 DNA sequence: TGCGCCAGCAGTCGGCGGGCCTCCTACGAGCAGTACTTC. This sequence encodes CASSRRASYEQYF.

This chain uses TRBV3-1 with TRBJ2-4; a weak D match, TRBD1 (5 bases). The DNA end is more similar to TRBJ2-7, so the J call may be wrong. The CDR3 sequence is 15 residues long. Germline-derived CDR1 and CDR2 are LGHDT and YNNKEL (reference sequence). This chain's CDR3 is CASSSVAGLPYEQYF. The CDR3 coding sequence is TGTGCCAGCAGCTCCGTCGCAGGGCTGCCCTACGAGCAGTACTTC.

Only a few counts were recorded for this clonotype. The genes are TRBV28 and TRBJ2-6; TRBD1 might be the D (5 bases). The CDR3 is 15 residues long. V was pared by 5 bases and J by 3 bases, with 11 bases between. Per the germline V gene, CDR1 is MDHEN and CDR2 is SYDVKM. The CDR3 region is CASSPVRDGANVLTF. The DNA for the CDR3 is TGTGCCAGCAGTCCCGTCAGGGATGGGGCCAACGTCCTGACTTTC.

The chain joins TRBV5-1 to TRBJ2-5; TRBD2 matches at 7 bases. This CDR3 region has 17 residues. Germline V lookup: CDR1 SGHRS, CDR2 YFSETQ. The junction had 13 bases not matched to a gene; V was cut back by 1 base and J by 4 bases. The CDR3 bases are TGCGCCAGCAGCTTGACGGAACCTGGGGGGGTTGGAGAGACCCAGTACTTC. It is translated as CASSLTEPGGVGETQYF.

The chain couples TRBV24-1 to TRBJ2-2; D gene ambiguous. Trimming cost V 5 bases and J 13 bases, with 13 bases left between them. The CDR3 spans 12 residues. Germline-derived CDR1 and CDR2 are KGHDR and SFDVKD. The chain's CDR3 is CATSAPNGALFF. CDR3 nucleotides: TGTGCCACCAGTGCCCCGAACGGCGCGCTGTTTTTT.

There are a few counts of this clonotype. The V gene is TRBV12-3 or TRBV12-4, the J gene TRBJ2-7; D gene unclear. The germline V and J ends were trimmed by 1 base and 3 bases, with 10 bases remaining between them. The CDR3 totals 14 residues. The CDR3: CASSLDSTDYEQYF. The CDR3 DNA is TGTGCCAGCAGTTTAGACTCCACGGACTACGAGCAGTACTTC.

Comments on this clonotype: One junction end disagrees with the germline gene, perhaps due to a read error. The V and J genes are TRBV5-1 and TRBJ2-1; D is ambiguous. The CDR3 is 14 amino acids. Germline V lookup: CDR1 SGHRS, CDR2 YFSETQ. The CDR3 loop is CASSSRSSHNEQFF. CDR3 nucleotide sequence: TGCGCCAGCAGCTCAAGAAGCTCCCACAATGAGCAGTTCTTC.

The CDR3 sequence: CAISETTGSSYNEQFF. In nucleotides, the CDR3 is TGTGCCATCAGTGAAACGACAGGGAGCTCCTACAATGAGCAGTTCTTC. The rearrangement uses TRBV10-3 and TRBJ2-1; TRBD1 matches 7 bases. This CDR3 spans 16 amino acids. CDR1 is ENHRY and CDR2 is SYGVKD in the germline V gene. The J segment lost 0 bases and the V segment lost 3 bases, leaving 5 bases of the junction unmatched.

The table lists this clonotype with a few counts. The chain links TRBV7-9 to TRBJ1-4, with 9 bases fitting TRBD1. This CDR3 spans 14 amino acids. The V and J ends lost 5 bases and 10 bases, in that order; junction bases with no gene match: 8. The V gene's germline CDR1 is SEHNR and CDR2 FQNEAQ (reference sequence). CDR3 in DNA: TGTGCCAGCAGCCACAGGGGGCTCGGAGGAAAACTGTTTTTT. This gives the protein CASSHRGLGGKLFF.

V and J are TRBV7-2 and TRBJ2-5; D might be TRBD2 (6 bases). The V and J ends lost 0 bases and 3 bases respectively, with 17 bases between them. The CDR3 spans 17 residues. CDR1 and CDR2 (germline): SGHTA, FQGNSA. CDR3 DNA: TGTGCCAGCAGCTTAGCGTCGGCCGGGGGATTGGAAGAGACCCAGTACTTC. It codes for CASSLASAGGLEETQYF. The whole variable domain, filled in from reference TRBV7-2 and TRBJ2-5, reads GAGVSQSPSNKVTEKGKDVELRCDPISGHTALYWYRQSLGQGLEFLIYFQGNSAPDKSGLPSDRFSAERTGGSVSTLTIQRTQQEDSAVYLCASSLASAGGLEETQYFGPGTRLLVL.

This clonotype showed up just a few times. Here the CDR3 reads CASSQGTGGAKNIQYF. The CDR3 bases are TGTGCCAGCAGCCAAGGGACAGGGGGAGCCAAAAACATTCAGTACTTC. The chain carries TRBV3-1 and TRBJ2-4; 10 bases are a match to TRBD1. Trimming took 1 base from V and 0 from J; bases not matched to a gene: 0. The CDR3 is 16 residues long. Germline CDR1 LGHDT, CDR2 YNNKEL (reference sequence).

The chain recombines TRBV20-1 with TRBJ2-1; possibly TRBD1 for D (5 bases). The V gene's germline CDR1 is DFQATT and CDR2 SNEGSKA (reference sequence). V was shortened by 3 bases and J by 5 bases, with 14 bases between the two germline ends. The CDR3 spans 14 residues. Written as DNA, the CDR3 is TGCAGTGCTAGGCGGTTTGTAGGGGACAATGAGCAGTTCTTC. It encodes CSARRFVGDNEQFF.

This clonotype came up a few times. The chain uses TRBV27 and TRBJ2-4; 14 bases align to TRBD2. CDR1 is MNHEY, CDR2 SMNVEV, per germline (reference sequence). The CDR3 runs to 18 residues. Losses at the gene ends were 6 bases for V and 1 base for J; bases not matched to a gene: 8. The CDR3 bases are TGTGCCAGCAGACCCGGGACTAGCGGGAGTGTGGCCAAAAACATTCAGTACTTC. Residues: CASRPGTSGSVAKNIQYF.